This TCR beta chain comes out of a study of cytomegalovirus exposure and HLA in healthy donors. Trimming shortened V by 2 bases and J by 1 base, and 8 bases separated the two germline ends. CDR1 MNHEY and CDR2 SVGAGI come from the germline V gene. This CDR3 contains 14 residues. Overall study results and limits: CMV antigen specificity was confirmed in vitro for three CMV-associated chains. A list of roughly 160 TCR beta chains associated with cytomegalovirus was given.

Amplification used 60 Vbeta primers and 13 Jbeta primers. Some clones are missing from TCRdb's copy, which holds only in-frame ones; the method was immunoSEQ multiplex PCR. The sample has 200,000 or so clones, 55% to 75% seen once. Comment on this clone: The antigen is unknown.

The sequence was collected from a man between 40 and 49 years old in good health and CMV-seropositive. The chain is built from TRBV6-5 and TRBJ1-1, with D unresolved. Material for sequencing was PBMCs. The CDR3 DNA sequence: TGTGCCAGCAGTTACCAATGGAGGAACACTGAAGCTTTCTTT. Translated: CASSYQWRNTEAFF.